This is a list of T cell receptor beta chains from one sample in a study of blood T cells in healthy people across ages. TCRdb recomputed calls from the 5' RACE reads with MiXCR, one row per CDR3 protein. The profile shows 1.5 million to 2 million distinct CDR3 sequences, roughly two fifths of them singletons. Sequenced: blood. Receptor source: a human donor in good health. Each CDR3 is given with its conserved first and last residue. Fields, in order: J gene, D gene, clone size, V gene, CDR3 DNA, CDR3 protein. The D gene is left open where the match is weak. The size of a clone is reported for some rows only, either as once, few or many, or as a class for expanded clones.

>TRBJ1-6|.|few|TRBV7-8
TGTGCCAGCAGCCTATCGGGGGGCTGGCCCCTCCACTTT
CASSLSGGWPLHF
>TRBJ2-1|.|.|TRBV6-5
TGTGCCAGCAACCTATTACTGGGCGGTGAGCAGTTCTTC
CASNLLLGGEQFF
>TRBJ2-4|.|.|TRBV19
TGTGCCAGTAGCTCCAACGCTGGGCCCACCCTTGCCCAAAACATTCAGTACTTC
CASSSNAGPTLAQNIQYF
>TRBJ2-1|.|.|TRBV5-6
TGTGCCAGCAGCTTGGCTCGCAATGGGGCCAATGAGCAGTTCTTC
CASSLARNGANEQFF
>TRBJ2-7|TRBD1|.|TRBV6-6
TGTGCCAGCATGGGGACAGGGAACTACGAGCAGTACTTC
CASMGTGNYEQYF
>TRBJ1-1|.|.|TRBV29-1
TGCAGCGTTGGTCTCCAGGCGAACACTGATGCTTTCTTT
CSVGLQANTDAFF
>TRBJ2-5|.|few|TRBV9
TGTGCCAGCAGCGATCAGGGGAATCAAGAGACCCAGTACTTC
CASSDQGNQETQYF
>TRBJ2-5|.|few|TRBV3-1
TGTGCCAGCAGCCAAGATGGCCTATCCTGGGAGACCCAGTACTTC
CASSQDGLSWETQYF
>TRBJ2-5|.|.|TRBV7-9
TGTGCCAGCAGACCCCCCCGGGGAGTGACCCAGTACTTC
CASRPPRGVTQYF
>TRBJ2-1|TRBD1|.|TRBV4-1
TGCGCCAGCAGCCAGCCGGGACAGGGGATCAATGAGCAGTTCTTC
CASSQPGQGINEQFF
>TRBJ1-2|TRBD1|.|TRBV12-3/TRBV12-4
TGTGCCAGCAGTCCTCTAGCAGGGGGAGGCTACACCTTC
CASSPLAGGGYTF
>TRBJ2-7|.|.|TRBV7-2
TGTGCCAGCAGCTCCCGGTCGCGCCGGGAGCAGTACTTC
CASSSRSRREQYF
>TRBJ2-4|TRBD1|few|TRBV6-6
TGTGCCAGCAGTTACCCGCGGGGACAGGGTGGCATTCAGTACTTC
CASSYPRGQGGIQYF
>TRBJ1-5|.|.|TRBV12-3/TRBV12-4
TGTGCCAGCAGGGATAATTCTTTGTCCGTTGTAAGGCCCCAGCATTTT
CASRDNSLSVVRPQHF
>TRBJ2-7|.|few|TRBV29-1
TGCAGCGTTGTAGAGTTAGGAGGGGACAGACCCTACGAGCAGTACTTC
CSVVELGGDRPYEQYF
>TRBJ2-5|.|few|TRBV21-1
TGTGCCAGCAGCAAAGAACCCCACAGGGAAAAGACCCAGTACTTC
CASSKEPHREKTQYF
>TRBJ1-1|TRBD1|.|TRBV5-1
TGCGCCAGCACCTCTACGGACAGGGGGGGTACTGAAGCTTTCTTT
CASTSTDRGGTEAFF
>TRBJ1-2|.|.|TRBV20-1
TGCAGTGCCCCGAGGGAATATTATGGCTACACCTTC
CSAPREYYGYTF
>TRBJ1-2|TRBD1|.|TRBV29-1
TGCAGCGACGGAGGGACAGGCCTCTCCTATGGCTACACCTTC
CSDGGTGLSYGYTF
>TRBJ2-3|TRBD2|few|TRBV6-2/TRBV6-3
TGTGCCAGCCTCTCTGGGGGGGTTTCAGATACGCAGTATTTT
CASLSGGVSDTQYF
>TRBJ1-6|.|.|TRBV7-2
TGTGCCAGCAGCTGGAGACAGGCACCGAACCTTAGGTCACCCCTCCACTTT
CASSWRQAPNLRSPLHF
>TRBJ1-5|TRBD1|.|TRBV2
TGTGCCAGCAGTGGGGACAGTTTTAATCAGCCCCAGCATTTT
CASSGDSFNQPQHF
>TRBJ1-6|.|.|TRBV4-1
TGCGCCAGCAGCCAACCCCGGGGCGTTGATGACTCACCCCTCCACTTT
CASSQPRGVDDSPLHF
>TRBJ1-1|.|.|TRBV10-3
TGTGCCATCAGTGAAAAAACGAACACTGAAGCTTTCTTT
CAISEKTNTEAFF
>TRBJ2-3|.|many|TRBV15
TGTGCCACCAGCAGAGACCGTAGCGGCGCAGATACGCAGTATTTT
CATSRDRSGADTQYF
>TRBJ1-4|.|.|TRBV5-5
TGTGCCAGCAGCACCAGGGTTGCCGAAATTGCAACTAATGAAAAACTGGTTTTT
CASSTRVAEIATNEKLVF
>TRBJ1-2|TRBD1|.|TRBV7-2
TGTGCCAGCAGCTTAGTTACAGGGGTGGGCTATGGCTACACCTTC
CASSLVTGVGYGYTF
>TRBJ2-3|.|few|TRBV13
TGTGCCAGCAGCTTAATCTCCCGCTCTAGCACAGATACGCAGTATTTT
CASSLISRSSTDTQYF
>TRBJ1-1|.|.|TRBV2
TGTGCCAGCATTGTCCTTGGCAGTCTTATGAACACTGAAGCTTTCTTT
CASIVLGSLMNTEAFF
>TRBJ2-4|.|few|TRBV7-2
TGTGCCAGCAGCTCGGAAGAGAAGGGGCCCAAGCATGCCAAAAACATTCAGTACTTC
CASSSEEKGPKHAKNIQYF
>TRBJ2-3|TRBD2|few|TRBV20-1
TGCAGTGCTGCAGGGACTAGCGGGGGTGGTAGCACAGATACGCAGTATTTT
CSAAGTSGGGSTDTQYF
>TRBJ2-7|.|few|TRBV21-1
TGTGCCAGCATCGGAGGCAGAGACTACGAGCAGTACTTC
CASIGGRDYEQYF
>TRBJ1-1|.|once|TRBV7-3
TGTGCCAGCAGCCTAGGACAGACGGATAAAGCTTTCTTT
CASSLGQTDKAFF
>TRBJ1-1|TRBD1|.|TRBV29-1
TGCAGCGTTGAGGACAGGGGCCAGCCTATGAACACTGAAGCTTTCTTT
CSVEDRGQPMNTEAFF
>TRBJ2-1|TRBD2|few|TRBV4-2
TGTGCCAGCAGCCGGACACTAGCGGGGGGCAGGAATGAGCAGTTCTTC
CASSRTLAGGRNEQFF
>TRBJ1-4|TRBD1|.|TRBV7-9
TGTGCCAGCAGCCCCCCGGGACAGGGAAAACTGTTTTTT
CASSPPGQGKLFF
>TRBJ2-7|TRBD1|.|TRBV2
TGTACCAGCGGAGGGACAGGGGACGAGCAGTACTTC
CTSGGTGDEQYF
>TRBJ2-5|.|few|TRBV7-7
TGTGCCAGCGGGAGCCACCAAGAGACCCAGTACTTC
CASGSHQETQYF
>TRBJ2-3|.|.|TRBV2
TGTGCCAGCAGTGAAGCAACAGCTGCAGATACGCAGTATTTT
CASSEATAADTQYF
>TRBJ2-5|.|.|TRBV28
TGTGCCAGCACCCACCCCGGAGGGACTTTAGAGACCCAGTACTTC
CASTHPGGTLETQYF
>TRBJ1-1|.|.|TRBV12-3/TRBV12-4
TGTGCCAGCAGTTGGGGGACGTTTGAAGCTTTCTTT
CASSWGTFEAFF
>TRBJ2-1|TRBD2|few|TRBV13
TGTGCCAGCAGCTTACCGGGACTAGCGGGGGGGCGGCCCAATGAGCAGTTCTTC
CASSLPGLAGGRPNEQFF
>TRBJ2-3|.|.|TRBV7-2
TGTGCCAGCAGCTTAGTTGCTGGGGGGCCTTCTCATACGCAGTATTTT
CASSLVAGGPSHTQYF